This section outlines one T cell receptor beta chain sequence together with its context. Its specificity is unknown. This sample was taken from a study of OX40 agonist ivuxolimab in advanced cancers. On the study more broadly: Clinicians treated patients with ivuxolimab, an agonistic anti-OX40 (CD134) antibody.

General study findings and limits: The study found that CD8+ T cells averaged more expanded clones than CD4+. Antigen targets of the expanded peripheral T cells went undetermined.

The CDR3 extends over 15 amino acids. The ends were cut back, 5 bases at V and 2 bases at J, with 15 bases in the middle. Germline V gives CDR1 LNHNV, CDR2 YYDKDF (reference sequence). TCRdb's copy holds only in-frame clones and misses some; the assay was immunoSEQ multiplex PCR. The top ten hold approximately 5.5% of the sample, which has more than 75,000 clones, 84% seen once. The chain is built from TRBV15 and TRBJ1-2; D might be TRBD1 (5 bases). The sequenced sample was CD4+ or CD8+ T cells sorted from blood, obtained in a trial of the OX40 agonist ivuxolimab. The receptor was derived from an adult with an advanced solid tumor such as melanoma, head and neck, liver or kidney cancer. CDR3 sequence reads: CATSPGRGVNYGYTF. CDR3 in DNA: TGTGCCACCAGCCCGGGTAGGGGCGTCAACTATGGCTACACCTTC.